Detailed here is one TCR beta chain. What this receptor recognizes is not known. It has no much larger one-base neighbor in the sample; base qualities were not kept. The data stem from a study of cytomegalovirus exposure and HLA in healthy donors (dated by TCRdb to 2015 to 2018). Background on the whole study: According to a later analysis, the 120 or so validation repertoires were produced on the same platform as the roughly 720 repertoires of the first cohort. In addition to the first cohort of roughly 670 subjects, a separate validation cohort of 100 to 150 different subjects was used. High-throughput TCR immunosequencing, statistical association of individual TCRs with disease status, and machine learning were combined to predict cytomegalovirus infection status. The study was designed to test whether signatures of past pathogen exposure could be identified by cataloging public T cell receptors. Study-wide findings and limitations: The study listed approximately 150 TCR beta chains as associated with cytomegalovirus. Most TCR sequences were seen in very few donors, while some public TCRs were found in many individuals. The classifier was reported to diagnose cytomegalovirus status with high specificity and sensitivity in both the original and validation cohorts. It was suggested by the authors that the approach could potentially be generalized to other disease states and immunological phenotypes. In vitro tests confirmed that three of the cytomegalovirus-associated TCR beta chains recognize cytomegalovirus antigens. In a later analysis, TCRs clustered in the first cohort were found to also tend to co-occur in the roughly 130 validation repertoires, with approximately 93% of cluster scores above 0. All 120 or so repertoires were used to score co-occurrence in the validation cohort in a later analysis, because that analysis had no HLA typing for the cohort.

The donors belonged to the validation cohort of around 110 subjects, which was separate from the roughly 670-subject first cohort. Taken from cysteine to phenylalanine, the CDR3 has 14 residues. Only CDR3 DNA remains: 42 bases, in frame from the first base. Between the V and J ends, shortened by 3 bases and 2 bases respectively, the junction contains 10 bases. CDR1 and CDR2 are read off the germline V gene (reference sequence) as LNHDA and SQIVND. The method was the immunoSEQ multiplex PCR assay. In the source study's methods: A statistical classification framework was built to diagnose cytomegalovirus status from the catalog of TCR beta chain sequences. TCRdb re-hosts the immuneACCESS table, in-frame sequences only. Its copies lack some clones; in the studies checked, an unresolved V gene accounts for under half of them, and the cause for the rest is not known. V and J calls and clone size follow that table, whereas D and trimming were derived from the DNA. A total of about 330,000 clones appear in this sample, roughly 85% of them only once. Together, the top ten hold 0.65% to 0.85% of the sample.

The sequence is built from TRBV19 and TRBJ1-2; the D gene remains uncertain. The TCR comes from a woman between 18 and 30 years old in good health and CMV-seronegative. Sequencing was performed on PBMCs. The CDR3 amino acid sequence is: CASSMREMNYGYTF. The DNA sequence follows: TGTGCCAGTAGTATGAGGGAAATGAACTATGGCTACACCTTC.